The clone carrying this T cell receptor (beta chain) appeared many times. Its antigen is not known. The data belong to a study of neurological immune-mediated disorders. V dropped 11 bases and J dropped 5; count of bases not matched to a gene: 8. The CDR3 length is 13 residues. Germline loops: CDR1 KGHDR, CDR2 SFDVKD. Synthesis of cDNA was carried out by template-switch 5'RACE. The reaction used 10-nucleotide random UMIs. One entry per CDR3 protein results from TCRdb running MiXCR on the 5' RACE reads. The sample records around 44,000 distinct CDR3 sequences, roughly 15% being singletons. Study-level findings and limits: Among expanded clones, no CDR3 amino acid sequences were shared across subjects, a pattern suggesting private repertoires in all groups. Multiple sclerosis patients had less TCR clonal expansion than even healthy controls, unlike HTLV-1-associated myelopathy.

Sorted libraries were made with some 1 million CD4+ or CD8+ T cells. The clonotype originates from a woman aged 55 to 70 with HTLV-1-associated myelopathy (HAM/TSP). V is TRBV24-1 and J is TRBJ1-5, with 7 bases identical to TRBD1. Material for sequencing was CD4+ T cells from blood. CDR3 nucleotide sequence: TGTGCCATTCAGGGGGGGGCCCATCAGCCCCAGCATTTT. Translated: CAIQGGAHQPQHF.